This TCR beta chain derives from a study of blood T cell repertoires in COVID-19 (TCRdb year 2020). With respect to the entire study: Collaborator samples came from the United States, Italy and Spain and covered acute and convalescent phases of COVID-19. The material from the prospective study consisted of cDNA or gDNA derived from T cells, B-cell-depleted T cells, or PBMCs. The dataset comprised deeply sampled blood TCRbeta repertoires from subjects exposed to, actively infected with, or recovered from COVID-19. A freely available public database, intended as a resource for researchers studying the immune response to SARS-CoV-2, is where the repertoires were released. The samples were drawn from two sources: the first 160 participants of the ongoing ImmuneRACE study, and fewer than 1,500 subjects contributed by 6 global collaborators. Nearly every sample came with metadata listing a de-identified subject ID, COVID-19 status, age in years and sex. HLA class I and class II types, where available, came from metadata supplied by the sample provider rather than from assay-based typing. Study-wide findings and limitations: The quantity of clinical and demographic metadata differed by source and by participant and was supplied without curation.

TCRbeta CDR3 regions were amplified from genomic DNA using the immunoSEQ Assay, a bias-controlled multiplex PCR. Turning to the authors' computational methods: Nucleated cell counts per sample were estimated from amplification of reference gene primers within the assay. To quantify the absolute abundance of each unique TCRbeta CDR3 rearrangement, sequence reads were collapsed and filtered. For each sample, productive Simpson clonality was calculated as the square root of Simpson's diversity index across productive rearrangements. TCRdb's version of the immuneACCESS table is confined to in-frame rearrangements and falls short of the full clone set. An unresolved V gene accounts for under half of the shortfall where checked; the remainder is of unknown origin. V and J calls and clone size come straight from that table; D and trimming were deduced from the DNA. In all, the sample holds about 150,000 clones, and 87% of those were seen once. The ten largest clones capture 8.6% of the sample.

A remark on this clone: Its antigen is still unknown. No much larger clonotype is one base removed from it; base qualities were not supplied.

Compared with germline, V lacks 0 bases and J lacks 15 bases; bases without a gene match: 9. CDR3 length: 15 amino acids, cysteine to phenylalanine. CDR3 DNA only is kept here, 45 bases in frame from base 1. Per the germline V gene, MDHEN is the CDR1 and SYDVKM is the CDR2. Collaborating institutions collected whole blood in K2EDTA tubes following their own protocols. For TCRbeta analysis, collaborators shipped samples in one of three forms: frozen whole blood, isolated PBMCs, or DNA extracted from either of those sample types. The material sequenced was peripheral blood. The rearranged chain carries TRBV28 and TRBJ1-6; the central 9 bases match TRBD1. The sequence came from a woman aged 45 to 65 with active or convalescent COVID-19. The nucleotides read TGTGCCAGCAGTTTATGGTCGGCTTCGGACAGGGGCCTCCACTTT. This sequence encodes CASSLWSASDRGLHF. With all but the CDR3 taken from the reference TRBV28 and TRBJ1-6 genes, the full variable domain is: DVKVTQSSRYLVKRTGEKVFLECVQDMDHENMFWYRQDPGLGLRLIYFSYDVKMKEKGDIPEGYSVSREKKERFSLILESASTNQTSMYLCASSLWSASDRGLHFGNGTRLTVT.